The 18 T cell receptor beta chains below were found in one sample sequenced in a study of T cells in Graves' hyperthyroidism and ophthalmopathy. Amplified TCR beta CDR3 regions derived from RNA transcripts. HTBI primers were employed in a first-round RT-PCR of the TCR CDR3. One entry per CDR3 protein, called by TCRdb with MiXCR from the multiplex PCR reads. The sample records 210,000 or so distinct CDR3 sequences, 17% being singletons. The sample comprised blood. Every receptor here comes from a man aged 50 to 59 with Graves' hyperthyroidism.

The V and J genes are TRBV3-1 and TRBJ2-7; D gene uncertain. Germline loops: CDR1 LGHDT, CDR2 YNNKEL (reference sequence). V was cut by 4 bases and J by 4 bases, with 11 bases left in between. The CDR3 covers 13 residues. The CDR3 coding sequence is TGTGCCAGCAGCCCGAGCATGGTGTACGAGCAGTACTTC. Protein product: CASSPSMVYEQYF.

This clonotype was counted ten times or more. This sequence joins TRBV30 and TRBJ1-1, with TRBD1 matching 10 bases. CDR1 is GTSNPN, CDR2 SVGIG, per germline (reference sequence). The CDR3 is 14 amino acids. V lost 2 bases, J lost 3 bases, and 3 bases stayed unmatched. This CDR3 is CAWSPTGGYTEAFF. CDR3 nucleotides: TGTGCCTGGAGTCCGACAGGGGGCTACACTGAAGCTTTCTTT. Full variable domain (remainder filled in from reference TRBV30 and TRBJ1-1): SQTIHQWPATLVQPVGSPLSLECTVEGTSNPNLYWYRQAAGRGLQLLFYSVGIGQISSEVPQNLSASRPQDRQFILSSKKLLLSDSGFYLCAWSPTGGYTEAFFGQGTRLTVV.

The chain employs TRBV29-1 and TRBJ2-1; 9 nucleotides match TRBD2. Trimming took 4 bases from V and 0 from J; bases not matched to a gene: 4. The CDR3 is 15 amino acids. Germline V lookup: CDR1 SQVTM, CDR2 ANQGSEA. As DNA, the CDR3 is TGCAGCGTTGCTAGCGGGGCGAGCTCCTACAATGAGCAGTTCTTC. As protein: CSVASGASSYNEQFF.

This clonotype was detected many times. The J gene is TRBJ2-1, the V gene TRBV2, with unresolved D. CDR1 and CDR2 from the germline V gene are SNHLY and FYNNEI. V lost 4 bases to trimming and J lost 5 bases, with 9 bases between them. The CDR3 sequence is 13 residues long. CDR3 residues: CASSVQLNNEQFF. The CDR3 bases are TGTGCCAGCAGTGTCCAGCTTAACAATGAGCAGTTCTTC.

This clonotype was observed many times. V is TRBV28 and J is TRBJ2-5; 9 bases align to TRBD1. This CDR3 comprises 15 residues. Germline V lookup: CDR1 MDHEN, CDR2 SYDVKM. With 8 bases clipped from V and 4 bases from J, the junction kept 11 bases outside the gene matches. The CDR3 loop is CASHLGTGRRETQYF. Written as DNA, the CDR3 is TGTGCCAGCCATCTCGGGACAGGGCGGCGAGAGACCCAGTACTTC. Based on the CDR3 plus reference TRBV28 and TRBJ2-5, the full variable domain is DVKVTQSSRYLVKRTGEKVFLECVQDMDHENMFWYRQDPGLGLRLIYFSYDVKMKEKGDIPEGYSVSREKKERFSLILESASTNQTSMYLCASHLGTGRRETQYFGPGTRLLVL.

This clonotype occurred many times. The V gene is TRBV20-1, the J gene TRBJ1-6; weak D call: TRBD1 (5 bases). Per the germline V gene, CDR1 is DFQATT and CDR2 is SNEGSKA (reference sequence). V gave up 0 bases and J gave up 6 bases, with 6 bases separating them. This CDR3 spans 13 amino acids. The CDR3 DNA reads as TGCAGTGCTAGAGAGGGGGGTAATTCACCCCTCCACTTT. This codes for CSAREGGNSPLHF.

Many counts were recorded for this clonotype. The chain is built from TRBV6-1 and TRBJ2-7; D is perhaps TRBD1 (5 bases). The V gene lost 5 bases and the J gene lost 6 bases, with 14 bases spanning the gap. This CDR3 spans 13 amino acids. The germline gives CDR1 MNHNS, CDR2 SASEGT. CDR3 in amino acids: CASSLGPIGEQYF. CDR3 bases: TGTGCCAGCAGTTTGGGGCCGATCGGCGAGCAGTACTTC.

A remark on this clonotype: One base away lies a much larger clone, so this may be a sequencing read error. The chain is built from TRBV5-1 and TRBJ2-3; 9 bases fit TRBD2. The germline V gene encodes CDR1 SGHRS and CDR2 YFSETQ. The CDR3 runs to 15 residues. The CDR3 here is CASRSSGASTDAQYF. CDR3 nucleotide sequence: TGCGCCAGCAGATCTAGCGGGGCTAGCACAGATGCGCAGTATTTT.

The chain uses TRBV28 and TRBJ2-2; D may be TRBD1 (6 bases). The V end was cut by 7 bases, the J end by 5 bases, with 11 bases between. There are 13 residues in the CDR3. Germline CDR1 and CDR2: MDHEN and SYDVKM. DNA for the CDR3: TGTGCCAGCAACCTCCAGGGGACCGGGGAGCTGTTTTTT. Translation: CASNLQGTGELFF.

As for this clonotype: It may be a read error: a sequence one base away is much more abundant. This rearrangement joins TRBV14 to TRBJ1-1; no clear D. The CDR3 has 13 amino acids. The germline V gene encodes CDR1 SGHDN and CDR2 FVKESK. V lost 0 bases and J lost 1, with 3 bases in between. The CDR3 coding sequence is TGTGCCAGCAGCCAAGAGGGGAACACTGAAGCTTTCTTT. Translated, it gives CASSQEGNTEAFF.

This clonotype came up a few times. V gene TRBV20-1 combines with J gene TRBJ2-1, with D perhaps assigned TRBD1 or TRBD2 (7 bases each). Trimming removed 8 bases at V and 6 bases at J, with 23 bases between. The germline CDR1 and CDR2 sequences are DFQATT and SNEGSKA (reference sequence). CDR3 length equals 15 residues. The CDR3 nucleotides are TGCAGTTCCACACTGGCGGGGGCAGGGGGCAATGAGCAGTTCTTC. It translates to CSSTLAGAGGNEQFF.

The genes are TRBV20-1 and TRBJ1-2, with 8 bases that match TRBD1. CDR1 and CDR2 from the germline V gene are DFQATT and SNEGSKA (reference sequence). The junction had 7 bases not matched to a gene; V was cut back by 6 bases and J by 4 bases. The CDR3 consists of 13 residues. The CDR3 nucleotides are TGCAGTGCCCTCATCCAGGGGGCCTATGGCTACACCTTC. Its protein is CSALIQGAYGYTF.

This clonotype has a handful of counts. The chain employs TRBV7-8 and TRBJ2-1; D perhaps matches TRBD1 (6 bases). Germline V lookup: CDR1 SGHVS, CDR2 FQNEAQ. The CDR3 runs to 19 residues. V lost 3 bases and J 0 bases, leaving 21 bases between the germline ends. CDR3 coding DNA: TGTGCCAGCAGCTTTAGAGTCAGGGGCGAGGGTAGCTCCTACAATGAGCAGTTCTTC. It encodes CASSFRVRGEGSSYNEQFF.

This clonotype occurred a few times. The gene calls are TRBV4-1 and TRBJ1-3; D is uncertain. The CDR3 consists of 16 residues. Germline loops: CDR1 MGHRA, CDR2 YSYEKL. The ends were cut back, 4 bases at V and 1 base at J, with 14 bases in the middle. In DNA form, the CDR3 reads TGCGCCAGCAGCCGAACGAGACGGGATTCTGGAAACACCATATATTTT. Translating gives CASSRTRRDSGNTIYF.

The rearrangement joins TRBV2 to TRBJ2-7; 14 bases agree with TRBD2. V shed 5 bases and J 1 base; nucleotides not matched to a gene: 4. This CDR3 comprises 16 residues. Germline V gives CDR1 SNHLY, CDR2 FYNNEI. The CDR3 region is CASSIGTSGRSYEQYF. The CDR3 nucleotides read TGTGCCAGCAGTATCGGGACTAGCGGGAGATCCTACGAGCAGTACTTC.

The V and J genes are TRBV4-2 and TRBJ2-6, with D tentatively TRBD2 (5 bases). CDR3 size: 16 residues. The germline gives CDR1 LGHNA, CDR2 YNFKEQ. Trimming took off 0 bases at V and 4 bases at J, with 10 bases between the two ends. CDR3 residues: CASSQEGAGGANVLTF. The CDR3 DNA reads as TGTGCCAGCAGCCAAGAGGGAGCTGGCGGGGCCAACGTCCTGACTTTC.

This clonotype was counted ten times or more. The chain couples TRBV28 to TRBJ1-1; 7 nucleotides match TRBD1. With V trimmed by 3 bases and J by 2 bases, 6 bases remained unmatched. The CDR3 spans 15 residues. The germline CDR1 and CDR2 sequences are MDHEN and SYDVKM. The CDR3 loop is CASSLTGQSNTEAFF. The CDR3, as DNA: TGTGCCAGCAGTTTGACGGGACAGAGCAACACTGAAGCTTTCTTT. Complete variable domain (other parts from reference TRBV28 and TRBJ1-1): DVKVTQSSRYLVKRTGEKVFLECVQDMDHENMFWYRQDPGLGLRLIYFSYDVKMKEKGDIPEGYSVSREKKERFSLILESASTNQTSMYLCASSLTGQSNTEAFFGQGTRLTVV.

The CDR3 DNA follows: TGTGCCAGTAGAGACAGGGGGCGATTTGCAACTAATGAAAAACTGTTTTTT. Residues: CASRDRGRFATNEKLFF. The chain recombines TRBV11-3 with TRBJ1-4; 10 positions agree with TRBD1. The CDR3 contains 17 residues. After removal of 9 bases from V and 0 bases from J, the junction contained 10 bases not matched to a gene. Germline values: CDR1 SGHNT, CDR2 YENEEA.